Presented here are 13 T cell receptor beta chains from one specimen sequenced in a study of sequential checkpoint blockade in melanoma. The method was immunoSEQ multiplex PCR; TCRdb's version includes in-frame clones alone and lacks a portion of them. The sample contains 25,000 to 30,000 clones, 83% of which appear only once. The treatment denotes: randomized to nivolumab then ipilimumab (arm A) or the reverse (arm B). Sequencing was performed on CD8+ T cells sorted from blood (inferred from file names), taken from a patient given nivolumab and ipilimumab in sequence. These receptors all come from a human donor with melanoma.

CDR3 nucleotides: TGCAGCGTTGACAAGCAGGGATCTAACTATGGCTACACCTTC. Protein: CSVDKQGSNYGYTF. V and J are TRBV29-1 and TRBJ1-2; tentative D call: TRBD1 (5 bases). Trimming removed 3 bases from V and 0 bases from J, with 11 bases in between. CDR1 and CDR2 from the germline V gene are SQVTM and ANQGSEA. The CDR3 covers 14 residues.

V gene TRBV25-1 combines with J gene TRBJ1-2, with D perhaps matching TRBD1 (6 bases). The length of the CDR3 is 16 residues. The germline V gene encodes CDR1 MGHDK and CDR2 SYGVNS. With 10 bases removed from V and 4 bases from J, the gap between germline ends came to 25 bases. The CDR3 nucleotides are TGTGCCACCGAGCCTTCCCCTAACAGGGAGGGCTATGGCTACACCTTC. Amino acids: CATEPSPNREGYGYTF.

CDR3 DNA: TGTGCCAGCAGCCCAATAGGGGGACTAGCTCTGCATGAGCAGTTCTTC. It is translated as CASSPIGGLALHEQFF. This rearrangement joins TRBV7-9 to TRBJ2-1, with 9 bases lining up with TRBD2. After removal of 5 bases from V and 8 bases from J, the junction contained 13 bases not matched to a gene. Germline V gene lookup returns CDR1 SEHNR and CDR2 FQNEAQ (reference sequence). The CDR3 contains 16 residues.

The rearrangement joins TRBV4-1 to TRBJ2-7, with 7 bases aligning to TRBD2. The J segment lost 6 bases and the V segment lost 3 bases, leaving 8 bases of the junction unmatched. Germline values: CDR1 MGHRA, CDR2 YSYEKL. This CDR3 is built from 14 residues. CDR3 in amino acids: CASSHPGEGVEQYF. CDR3 sequence (DNA): TGCGCCAGCAGCCACCCGGGGGAGGGAGTCGAGCAGTACTTC.

The chain recombines TRBV5-6 with TRBJ2-7; 7 bases match TRBD1. The CDR3 extends over 14 amino acids. Germline V lookup: CDR1 SGHDT, CDR2 YYEEEE. The V segment lost 4 bases and the J segment 1 base; nucleotides outside the gene matches: 5. CDR3 amino acids: CASSGQVESYEQYF. The CDR3 DNA reads TGTGCCAGCAGCGGACAGGTAGAATCCTACGAGCAGTACTTC.

V and J are TRBV19 and TRBJ2-3; TRBD2 matches at 8 bases. CDR1 LNHDA and CDR2 SQIVND come from the germline V gene (reference sequence). The CDR3 has 14 residues. The J segment lost 7 bases and the V segment lost 2 bases, leaving 5 bases of the junction unmatched. The CDR3 protein is CASSISGSSNTQYF. CDR3 bases: TGTGCCAGTAGTATAAGCGGGAGTTCAAATACGCAGTATTTT.

The V and J genes are TRBV19 and TRBJ1-1; TRBD1 agrees at 9 bases. CDR1 is LNHDA and CDR2 is SQIVND in the germline V gene (reference sequence). V lost 6 bases and J lost 1; bases outside the gene matches: 3. This CDR3 is 14 amino acids long. The CDR3 loop is CASRTTGGNTEAFF. CDR3 nucleotides: TGTGCCAGTAGAACGACAGGGGGGAACACTGAAGCTTTCTTT.

This chain links TRBV4-3 with TRBJ2-7; D not certain. There are 14 residues in the CDR3. V lost 5 bases, J lost 1 base, and 12 bases lay in between. The germline V gene has CDR1 LGHNA and CDR2 YSLEER. The DNA for the CDR3 is TGCGCCAGCAGCGCCGGGTCCCGGTCCTACGAGCAGTACTTC. This translates into CASSAGSRSYEQYF.

The V and J genes are TRBV7-9 and TRBJ1-1; D unclear. The CDR3 extends over 11 amino acids. Germline CDR1 is SEHNR and CDR2 is FQNEAQ (reference sequence). The V end was cut by 6 bases, the J end by 2 bases, with 4 bases between. The CDR3 reads CASRANTEAFF. CDR3 nucleotide sequence: TGTGCCAGCAGGGCAAACACTGAAGCTTTCTTT.

CDR3 in amino acids: CASSPTGDVYEQYF. In DNA, the CDR3 is TGTGCCAGCAGCCCCACAGGGGATGTATACGAGCAGTACTTC. This chain joins TRBV11-1 and TRBJ2-7, with TRBD1 matching over 7 bases. The CDR3 has 14 amino acids. The trim removed 5 bases at V and 4 bases at J, leaving 8 bases unmatched. Germline-derived CDR1 and CDR2 are SGHAT and FQDESV (reference sequence).

This chain joins TRBV27 and TRBJ1-2; D is unresolved. Germline CDR1 MNHEY, CDR2 SMNVEV (reference sequence). The V and J ends lost 7 bases and 5 bases respectively, with 20 bases between them. The CDR3 contains 15 residues. As DNA, the CDR3 is TGTGCCAGCACCTTAAACCAACACGGAGGATATGGCTACACCTTC. Amino acid sequence: CASTLNQHGGYGYTF.

The J gene is TRBJ2-2, the V gene TRBV6-6, with 8 positions matching TRBD1. CDR1 and CDR2 (germline): MNHNY, SVGAGI (reference sequence). The CDR3 has 15 residues. Trimming took 2 bases from V and 4 from J; bases not matched to a gene: 3. This chain's CDR3 is CASSYAGGGTGELFF. The CDR3 DNA sequence: TGTGCCAGCAGTTACGCAGGGGGCGGCACCGGGGAGCTGTTTTTT.

The chain is built from TRBV5-4 and TRBJ2-1; D unresolved. V lost 3 bases and J lost 6, with 7 bases in between. This CDR3 has 12 residues. CDR1 is SGHNT and CDR2 is YYREEE in the germline V gene (reference sequence). This CDR3 reads CASSWSTNEQFF. The CDR3 bases are TGTGCCAGCAGCTGGAGTACCAATGAGCAGTTCTTC.